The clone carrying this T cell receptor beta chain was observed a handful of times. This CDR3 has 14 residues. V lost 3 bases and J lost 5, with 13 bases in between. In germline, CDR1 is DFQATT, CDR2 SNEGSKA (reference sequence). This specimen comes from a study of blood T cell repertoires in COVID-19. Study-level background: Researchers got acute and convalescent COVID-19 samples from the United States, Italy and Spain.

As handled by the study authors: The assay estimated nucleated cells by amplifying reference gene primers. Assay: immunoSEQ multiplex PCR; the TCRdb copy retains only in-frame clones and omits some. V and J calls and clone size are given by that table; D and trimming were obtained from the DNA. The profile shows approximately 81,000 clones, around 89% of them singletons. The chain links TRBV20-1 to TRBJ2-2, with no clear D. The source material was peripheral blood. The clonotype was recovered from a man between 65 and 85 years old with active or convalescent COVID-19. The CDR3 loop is CSASGQYVTGELFF. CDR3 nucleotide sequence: TGCAGTGCTAGTGGGCAGTACGTTACCGGGGAGCTGTTTTTT.